This TCR beta chain derives from a study of cytomegalovirus exposure and HLA in healthy donors (TCRdb year 2017). Notes on the research overall: An earlier analysis of roughly 610 of the donors reported approximately 260 Gb of sequence data and 90 million to 120 million unique TCR beta sequences obtained from around 170 million T cells. Roughly 320 gigabases of sequencing data and about 92 million unique TCR sequences made up an early release that covered 500 to 700 HLA-typed donors. The study combined high-throughput TCR immunosequencing, statistical association of individual TCRs with disease status, and machine learning to predict cytomegalovirus infection status. Donor age, sex, ethnicity and CMV serostatus were compiled alongside the repertoire data. Every repertoire in the discovery cohort had been generated on one and the same sequencing platform. HLA typing included class I and class II loci at four-digit resolution. Four to six DR-DQ haplotypes were handled as single units for association and clustering because linkage in the cohort was strong. To decide whether each TCR beta V gene segment behaved as functional or pseudogenic, an earlier analysis of several hundred of the donors relied on high-throughput TCR beta sequencing. The study used immunosequencing to profile the T cell repertoires of hundreds of subjects and linked those repertoires to cytomegalovirus serostatus. The genetic ancestry cluster associated with self-reported Caucasian donors included over 65% of the 398 genotyped donors. The study aimed to test whether cataloging public T cell receptors could reveal signatures of past pathogen exposure. In the later analysis, no new phenotypic data were used to find candidate immune exposures; instead, reliance was placed on TCR beta sequences and their occurrence across donors. In a later analysis, previously published TCR beta repertoires from 550 to 750 donors were re-analyzed and high-resolution HLA genotyping was added so that TCR occurrence patterns could be studied. Across 398 genotyped donors of the cohort, an average of approximately 240,000 unique TCR beta nucleotide sequences per donor were sequenced, and about a sixth of those sequences were non-productive. Typing coverage varied by locus: roughly 629-630 donors for A, B, C, DRB1 and DQB1; 522 for DQA1; more than 600 for DPA1; 450 to 480 for DPB1. Along with the approximately 620-subject first cohort, a separate validation cohort of over a hundred different subjects was used. Genome-wide SNP genotypes for about 65% of the 666 donors were used in a later genetic analysis, which treated that subset as a discovery cohort.

In this sample, this clone turned up a few times. What antigen it recognizes has not been identified. No much larger clonotype is one base removed from it; base qualities were not supplied. Here V drops 1 base and J drops 8 bases, and the junction holds 4 bases not matched to any gene. From cysteine to phenylalanine, the CDR3 is 15 amino acids long. The retained sequence is limited to the CDR3, 45 bases, with the frame set at the first base. The germline V gene encodes CDR1 SGHTA and CDR2 FQGTGA. In total, roughly 670 healthy bone marrow donors made up the cohort. Cohort members were all nominally healthy when sampled, although unrecorded immune exposures were likely present. The donor tested CMV seronegative and was one of the 352 seronegative cohort members. Each donor provided a peripheral blood sample, and peripheral blood mononuclear cells were used for TCR beta sequencing. The Qiagen DNeasy Blood Extraction Kit was used to extract genomic DNA from the blood cell samples.

Libraries were constructed by the immunoSEQ multiplex PCR assay. For the multiplex PCR, a mixture combining 60 forward primers for TCR Vbeta segments and 13 reverse primers for TCR Jbeta segments was used. The CDR3 region of rearranged TCR beta genes was amplified from genomic DNA with a multiplex PCR assay. The amplified TCR beta libraries were sequenced on the Illumina HiSeq System as 87-base-pair reads. Per the authors' processing: A later analysis tallied 75 million to 85 million unique TCR beta chains across the 666 repertoires, and around 10 million of those chains were shared by two or more donors. To remove PCR and sequencing errors, raw reads were error-corrected and collapsed into unique sequences using a nearest-neighbor algorithm that merged closely related sequences. Alignment of CDR3 sequences to IMGT reference sequences was used to assign V, D and J gene segments. For a sequence to be retained, at least a six-nucleotide match to both a V gene segment and a J gene segment was required. A rearrangement counted as productive if the CDR3 had no stop codons and remained in frame with V and J, and every other rearrangement counted as non-productive. CDR3 was defined according to IMGT convention as the region running from the second conserved V-encoded cysteine to the conserved J-encoded phenylalanine. The earlier analysis of roughly 590 of the donors excluded sequences that lacked an unambiguous match to a single V gene segment. An earlier analysis of about 590 of the donors classified V segments as functional when productive rearrangements were above 56.7% and as segregating when the standard deviation between donors was above 5%. A statistical classification framework was developed to diagnose cytomegalovirus status using the catalog of TCR beta chain sequences. A later analysis assigned V and J genes by comparing TCR nucleotide sequences with IMGT/GENE-DB human TR gene sequences. In a later analysis, CDR3 sequences and most-parsimonious VDJ recombination scenarios were assigned using the TCRdist pipeline. In a later analysis, every TCR beta chain was defined by the combination of its CDR3 amino acid sequence and its V-gene family, and reads without a unique V-gene family were dropped. To address suspected cross-contamination and a sequencing artifact, a later analysis removed a few hundred highly shared, low-generation-probability nucleotide sequences. In a later analysis, a clonal expansion index for each public chain was calculated from normalized within-repertoire ranks of inferred template counts. In a later analysis, generation probabilities were computed with a VDJ recombination model fitted to out-of-frame rearrangements, and the resulting probabilities were checked against IGoR. A later analysis scored TCR-TCR, TCR-HLA and TCR-CMV co-occurrence with hypergeometric tests, applying a repertoire-size bias correction to TCR pairs. To estimate false discovery rates, a later analysis permuted the HLA or CMV assignments 20 times. In a later analysis, co-occurring TCRs were grouped with DBSCAN, and TCRdist sequence similarity was added when clustering was performed within HLA-allele-positive subsets. Co-occurrence clustering excluded repertoires with fewer than 30,000 or more than 120,000 public chains, plus five with anomalous nucleotide sharing. As stored in TCRdb, this immuneACCESS dataset retains in-frame rearrangements with V and J assigned. A fraction of the clones does not appear; measured against another copy, unresolved V genes explain less than half of the discrepancy, and the remainder lacks a known reason. V, J and clone size are taken as reported in that table, and D and trimming were inferred from the DNA itself. This sample holds 150,000 to 200,000 clones; roughly 79% were observed only once. The ten largest account for about 1.9% of the sample.

On the study overall, not on this receptor specifically: Compared with equally common non-associated chains, HLA-associated TCR beta chains in a later analysis were more clonally expanded and had lower generation probabilities. In a later analysis, over 15,000 TCR beta sequences were associated with specific HLA alleles at a false discovery rate of 0.05. Because HLA typing was missing for some donors at each locus, association tests included only the typed subset. CMV serostatus was the only immune exposure information available for the cohort. Strong co-occurrence of HLA alleles, especially DR and DQ, made assigning TCR associations to individual alleles difficult. Because counts were too low, some 17 rarely observed V segments, including chromosome 9 orphons, were excluded from the earlier analysis of around 640 of the donors. A group of highly shared sequence variants was considered likely to be a technical artifact of the sequencing pipeline. In a later analysis, several top co-occurrence clusters were reported to appear linked to parvovirus B19, influenza, CMV and Epstein-Barr virus. A later genetic analysis associated a missense DCLRE1C variant with V-gene and J-gene trimming of TCR beta chains, and an independent cohort replicated the association. Some IMGT-functional V segments, including TRBV6-2 and TRBV6-3, could not be told apart with the 87-base-pair reads, so those segments were excluded. In both the original and validation cohorts, the classifier was reported to diagnose cytomegalovirus status with high specificity and sensitivity. According to a later analysis, most CMV-associated TCR beta chains appeared to be HLA-restricted, and the HLA associations seemed to be driven largely by CMV exposure. Correlated functional status among segregating V segments might reflect linkage disequilibrium, but an unknown experimental factor could not be ruled out. Across donors, most TCR sequences were observed very rarely, whereas some public TCRs were present in many individuals. A few of the identified cytomegalovirus-associated TCR beta chains were confirmed in vitro to be specific for cytomegalovirus antigens. The study gave a list of about 160 TCR beta chains associated with cytomegalovirus. A further reported finding was that TCR beta sequences accurately predicted the HLA-A and HLA-B alleles for most subjects in the first cohort. Roughly uniform sequencing depth across donors was assumed in presence/absence analyses, although this assumption may not hold. In this cohort, only TCR beta chains were sequenced, and detectable features were limited by the absence of alpha or paired-chain data. In an earlier analysis of about 600 of the donors, most TCR beta V segments appeared in productive rearrangements about 90% or about 30% of the time, broadly matching IMGT annotations. A later analysis found that TCR association rates varied across HLA loci, with DRB1 alleles showing the most associated TCRs and HLA-C alleles the fewest. The authors suggested that the approach could potentially be generalized to other disease states and immunological phenotypes. Compared with the roughly 670-donor mean, donors in an Asian-associated ancestry cluster had fewer N-insertions in productive TCRs, according to a later genetic analysis.

The chain employs TRBV7-3 and TRBJ1-6, with 8 bases matching TRBD1. The TCR sequence derives from a man in his thirties or forties in good health and CMV-seronegative. Source material: PBMCs. The nucleotide sequence is given as TGTGCCAGCAGCTTAAACCCAGGGGGCTATTCACCCCTCCACTTT. Its product reads: CASSLNPGGYSPLHF. The full variable domain, completed from the reference TRBV7-3 and TRBJ1-6 proteins outside the CDR3, reads GAGVSQTPSNKVTEKGKYVELRCDPISGHTALYWYRQSLGQGPEFLIYFQGTGAADDSGLPNDRFFAVRPEGSVSTLKIQRTERGDSAVYLCASSLNPGGYSPLHFGNGTRLTVT.